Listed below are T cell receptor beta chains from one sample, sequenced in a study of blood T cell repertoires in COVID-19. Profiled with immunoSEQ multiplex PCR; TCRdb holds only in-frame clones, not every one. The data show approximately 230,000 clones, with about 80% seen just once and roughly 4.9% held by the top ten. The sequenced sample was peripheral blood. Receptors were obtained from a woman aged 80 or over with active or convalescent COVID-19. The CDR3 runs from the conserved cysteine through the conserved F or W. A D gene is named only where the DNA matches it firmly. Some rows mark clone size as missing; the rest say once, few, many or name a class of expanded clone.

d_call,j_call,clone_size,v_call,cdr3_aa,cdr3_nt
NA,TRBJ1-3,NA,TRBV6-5,CASSYGADSGNTIYF,TGTGCCAGCAGTTACGGCGCGGATTCTGGAAACACCATATATTTT
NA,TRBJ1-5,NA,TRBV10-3,CAISGGRDNQPQHF,TGTGCCATCAGTGGAGGACGGGACAATCAGCCCCAGCATTTT
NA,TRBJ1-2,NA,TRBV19,CASSMRTDDYGYTF,TGTGCCAGTAGTATGAGGACAGACGACTATGGCTACACCTTC
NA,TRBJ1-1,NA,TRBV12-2,CASRPLLPGTQGGGVNTEAFF,TGTGCAAGTCGCCCCTTGTTGCCCGGGACCCAGGGAGGAGGGGTGAACACTGAAGCTTTCTTT
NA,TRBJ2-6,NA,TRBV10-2,CASSDSYRSSGANVLTF,TGCGCCAGCAGTGATAGTTACAGAAGCTCTGGGGCCAACGTCCTGACTTTC
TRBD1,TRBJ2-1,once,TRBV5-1,CASSLAPTGGYNEQFF,TGCGCCAGCAGCTTGGCGCCCACAGGGGGCTACAATGAGCAGTTCTTC
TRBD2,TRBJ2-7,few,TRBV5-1,CASSFLAGVEYEQYF,TGCGCCAGCAGCTTCCTAGCGGGAGTAGAGTACGAGCAGTACTTC
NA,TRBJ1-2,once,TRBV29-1,CSVEYPGKDGYTF,TGCAGCGTTGAATACCCAGGGAAGGATGGCTACACCTTC
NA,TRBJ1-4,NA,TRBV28,CASRGQVSLFF,TGTGCCAGCAGGGGCCAGGTCTCCCTGTTTTTT
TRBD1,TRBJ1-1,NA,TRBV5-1,CASSLGQGAEAFF,TGCGCCAGCAGCTTGGGACAGGGCGCTGAAGCTTTCTTT
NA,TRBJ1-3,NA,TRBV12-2,CASRSREPSSNTIYF,TGTGCAAGTCGCTCACGGGAACCTTCGTCAAACACCATATATTTT
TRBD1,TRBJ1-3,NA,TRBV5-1,CASSLGQGSRNTIYF,TGCGCCAGCAGCCTGGGACAGGGGTCGAGAAACACCATATATTTT